The sequence of this T cell receptor beta chain was determined in a study of OX40 agonist ivuxolimab in advanced cancers. Sequencing used immunoSEQ multiplex PCR; TCRdb keeps in-frame clones, though not all of them. The sample carries roughly 49,000 clones, around 84% recorded once. V shed 2 bases and J shed 3 bases, with 3 bases lying between them. The germline V gene encodes CDR1 SGHTA and CDR2 FQGNSA. The CDR3 covers 12 residues. The sequencing used CD4+ or CD8+ T cells sorted from blood, collected in a trial of the OX40 agonist ivuxolimab. This chain uses TRBV7-2 with TRBJ2-3; D not resolved. The clonotype originates from an adult with an advanced solid tumor such as melanoma, head and neck, liver or kidney cancer. The CDR3 spells CASSLQTDTQYF. In DNA, the CDR3 is TGTGCCAGCAGCTTACAAACAGATACGCAGTATTTT.